Listed here are 20 T cell receptor beta chains from one sample, sequenced in a study of blood T cell repertoires in COVID-19. This table comes from immunoSEQ multiplex PCR, and its TCRdb copy is limited to in-frame clones, with some not included. Altogether about 260,000 clones are present, 90% being singletons, with the ten largest covering around 0.85%. Sequencing was performed on PBMCs or T cells enriched from blood (not recorded which). The source of these receptors is a man aged 50-60 years who had been exposed to COVID-19.

The chain recombines TRBV27 with TRBJ2-1, with 13 bases aligning to TRBD2. Per the germline V gene, CDR1 is MNHEY and CDR2 is SMNVEV (reference sequence). The V gene end was trimmed by 9 bases and the J gene end by 6 bases; junction bases not matched to a gene: 11. This CDR3 spans 16 amino acids. The chain's CDR3 is CASERLAGGRGNEQFF. CDR3 nucleotides: TGTGCCAGTGAAAGACTAGCGGGAGGCCGGGGCAATGAGCAGTTCTTC.

The V and J genes are TRBV11-3 and TRBJ2-1; 10 bases align to TRBD2. The junction had 13 bases not matched to a gene; V was cut back by 4 bases and J by 13 bases. Germline CDR1 reads SGHNT; CDR2 reads YENEEA. This CDR3 spans 15 amino acids. CDR3 sequence (DNA): TGTGCCAGCAGCTCCCCTCGGCTAGCGGGGGATGTACAGTTCTTC. It codes for CASSSPRLAGDVQFF.

The rearrangement links TRBV30 to TRBJ2-5; D is unresolved. This CDR3 is built from 15 residues. Germline CDR1 and CDR2: GTSNPN and SVGIG (reference sequence). Trimming took 4 bases from V and 4 from J, leaving 19 bases between them. CDR3 DNA sequence: TGTGCCTGGAATAAGTCCCCGGGTCTAATAGAGACCCAGTACTTC. It is translated as CAWNKSPGLIETQYF.

This chain connects TRBV27 to TRBJ2-3; 10 bases line up with TRBD1. J gave up 4 bases and V 7 bases, and 8 bases lay outside the gene matches. CDR1 is MNHEY, CDR2 SMNVEV, per germline (reference sequence). The CDR3 contains 15 residues. CDR3 coding DNA: TGTGCCAGCAATTTCGGGGACAGGGGCCCAGATACGCAGTATTTT. Translating gives CASNFGDRGPDTQYF.

CDR3 residues: CASSVSTSGGQETQYF. The CDR3 DNA reads as TGTGCCAGCAGCGTAAGCACTAGCGGGGGCCAAGAGACCCAGTACTTC. This sequence joins TRBV2 and TRBJ2-5; 11 nucleotides match TRBD2. J lost 1 base, V lost 6 bases, and 7 bases had no gene match. Germline values: CDR1 SNHLY, CDR2 FYNNEI. The CDR3 extends over 16 amino acids.

This chain joins TRBV23-1 and TRBJ2-7; D is perhaps TRBD1 (5 bases). TRBV23-1 falls under the ORF class, with uncertain function. Trimming stripped 8 bases from V and 2 bases from J, with 16 bases between. The CDR3 is 14 amino acids. Here the CDR3 reads CASPRANRTYEQYV. CDR3 bases: TGCGCCAGCCCCCGGGCTAACAGGACCTACGAGCAGTACGTC.

J is TRBJ2-1 and V is TRBV19, with 11 bases fitting TRBD1. V trimming: 5 bases; J trimming: 6 bases; junction bases outside the gene matches: 6. CDR1 LNHDA and CDR2 SQIVND come from the germline V gene (reference sequence). This CDR3 contains 15 residues. The CDR3 here is CASSAGQGATNEQFF. For the CDR3, the DNA is TGTGCCAGTAGTGCCGGACAGGGGGCTACCAATGAGCAGTTCTTC.

The chain carries TRBV11-3 and TRBJ2-1; 7 nucleotides align to TRBD1. From germline, CDR1 is SGHNT and CDR2 YENEEA. The CDR3 consists of 14 residues. V lost 5 bases and J lost 0; bases outside the gene matches: 1. The CDR3 DNA reads TGTGCCAGCAGCGGACAGGTCTCCTACAATGAGCAGTTCTTC. Translated, it gives CASSGQVSYNEQFF.

The chain carries TRBV11-2 and TRBJ1-4; 8 positions agree with TRBD1. V was clipped by 5 bases and J by 8 bases; unmatched bases: 13. The CDR3 has 16 residues. CDR1 SGHAT and CDR2 FQNNGV come from the germline V gene. Here the CDR3 reads CASSPGTGLVGEKLFF. CDR3 in DNA: TGTGCCAGCAGCCCTGGGACAGGATTAGTTGGAGAAAAACTGTTTTTT.

The chain links TRBV3-1 (or the pseudogene TRBV3-2) to TRBJ1-4, with TRBD1 matching over 10 bases. This CDR3 contains 16 residues. V shed 1 base, J shed 6 bases, and the junction held 5 bases outside the gene matches. CDR1 LGHDT and CDR2 YNNKEL come from the germline V gene (reference sequence). The CDR3 region is CASSQAVGTGDEKLFF. Written as DNA, the CDR3 is TGTGCCAGCAGCCAAGCGGTTGGGACAGGGGATGAAAAACTGTTTTTT.

The rearrangement links TRBV18 to TRBJ2-5, with 7 positions matching TRBD1. CDR3 length: 14 amino acids. Germline assignment: CDR1 KGHSH and CDR2 LQKENI. Losses at the gene ends were 4 bases for V and 7 bases for J; bases not matched to a gene: 9. CDR3 sequence reads: CASSHDRARGTQYF. CDR3 bases: TGTGCCAGCTCACACGACAGGGCCCGGGGGACCCAGTACTTC.

This sequence joins TRBV28 and TRBJ1-5; tentative D call: TRBD1 (6 bases). In germline, CDR1 is MDHEN, CDR2 SYDVKM. The CDR3 is 15 residues long. V was clipped by 4 bases and J by 0 bases, with 10 bases between them. This CDR3 is CASSSPGDSNQPQHF. DNA of the CDR3: TGTGCCAGCAGTTCCCCAGGGGATAGCAATCAGCCCCAGCATTTT.

The genes are TRBV21-1 and TRBJ1-1; the table's D call of TRBD1 was not tested on the DNA. TRBV21-1 is a pseudogene segment. The CDR3 covers 17 residues. The chain's CDR3 is CASSRGRGTGGNTEAFF. CDR3 nucleotides: TGTGCCAGCAGCAGGGGCCGGGGGACAGGGGGCAACACTGAAGCTTTCTTT.

The rearrangement uses TRBV9 and TRBJ1-1; D unclear. The CDR3 contains 13 residues. With 4 bases removed from V and 9 bases from J, the gap between germline ends came to 16 bases. Looked up from germline, CDR1 is SGDLS and CDR2 is YYNGEE. The CDR3 loop is CASSPGGREKAFF. In DNA form, the CDR3 reads TGTGCCAGCAGCCCAGGAGGTCGGGAGAAAGCTTTCTTT.

J is TRBJ2-7 and V is TRBV5-1; D is possibly TRBD2 (5 bases). V lost 0 bases and J 6 bases, leaving 10 bases between the germline ends. From germline, CDR1 is SGHRS and CDR2 YFSETQ. The CDR3 contains 13 residues. The CDR3 DNA reads TGCGCCAGCAGCTTGGGCGAGCGGAGCGAGCAGTACGTC. This gives the protein CASSLGERSEQYV.

J is TRBJ2-7 and V is TRBV5-5; D uncertain. There are 13 residues in the CDR3. V was cut by 0 bases and J by 3 bases, with 7 bases left in between. CDR1 is SGHKS and CDR2 is YYEKEE in the germline V gene (reference sequence). The CDR3 is CASSLDGFYEQYV. In DNA form, the CDR3 reads TGTGCCAGCAGCTTGGACGGGTTCTACGAGCAGTACGTC.

The DNA for the CDR3 is TGTGCCAGTAGTATAGATCGGGGACAGGGTCAGTACTTC. The encoded protein is CASSIDRGQGQYF. The V call is TRBV19, the J call TRBJ2-4; TRBD1 matches 9 bases. CDR1 and CDR2 from the germline V gene are LNHDA and SQIVND (reference sequence). V was clipped by 0 bases and J by 12 bases; unmatched bases: 3. The CDR3 extends over 13 amino acids.

This chain uses TRBV7-9 with TRBJ1-1, with D perhaps matching TRBD1 (5 bases). This CDR3 region has 14 residues. The V and J ends lost 4 bases and 5 bases respectively, with 14 bases between them. From germline, CDR1 is SEHNR and CDR2 FQNEAQ (reference sequence). The CDR3 loop is CASSSGSGETEAFF. Here the CDR3 DNA reads TGTGCCAGCAGCTCAGGGTCCGGAGAGACTGAAGCTTTCTTT.

CDR3 residues: CASSAGTSGNQETQYF. The CDR3 nucleotides read TGTGCCAGCAGCGCTGGGACTAGCGGAAATCAAGAGACCCAGTACTTC. J is TRBJ2-5 and V is TRBV9; TRBD2 matches at 11 bases. CDR1 SGDLS and CDR2 YYNGEE come from the germline V gene. CDR3 length: 16 residues. Trimming took 3 bases from V and 2 from J; bases not matched to a gene: 6. Full variable domain (rest looked up from reference TRBV9 and TRBJ2-5): DSGVTQTPKHLITATGQRVTLRCSPRSGDLSVYWYQQSLDQGLQFLIQYYNGEERAKGNILERFSAQQFPDLHSELNLSSLELGDSALYFCASSAGTSGNQETQYFGPGTRLLVL.

The chain couples TRBV7-2 to TRBJ1-3, with TRBD1 matching over 7 bases. V dropped 4 bases and J dropped 2; count of bases not matched to a gene: 11. Germline values: CDR1 SGHTA, CDR2 FQGNSA. The CDR3 is 17 amino acids. DNA of the CDR3: TGTGCCAGCAGCTCCGACCGGGACAGACGTGCTGGAAACACCATATATTTT. Its protein product is CASSSDRDRRAGNTIYF.